What follows is one T cell receptor beta chain and its context. Total RNA and DNA came together from approximately 20-30 mg of bulk tissue without cell sorting. The data are from a study of tumor-infiltrating lymphocytes in primary liver carcinoma. V lost 4 bases and J lost 6, with 19 bases in between. CDR3 length: 16 residues. Germline values: CDR1 SGHVS, CDR2 FQNEAQ. With a constant-region primer, TCR beta cDNA was made from 450 to 650 ng of total RNA. Libraries for TCR beta were built through three nested multiplex PCR rounds, which together made up a slightly modified ARM-PCR procedure. The first two PCR rounds, roughly 9 cycles each, used TRBV1-TRBV30 forward primers and a C-beta reverse primer. TCRdb reprocessed the multiplex PCR reads via MiXCR and lists one record per CDR3 protein. This repertoire shows tens of thousands of distinct CDR3 sequences, roughly two thirds found once; its top ten account for roughly 40%.

Sequenced: liver tumor tissue from sampling region 4. Subset: tumor region T4, right-lateral pole. The V gene is TRBV7-8, the J gene TRBJ2-1; D not resolved. The sequence was obtained from a man aged 40-49 years with primary liver carcinoma and hepatitis B virus infection. CDR3 protein: CASSSDFGCTSNEQFF. The CDR3 bases are TGTGCCAGCAGCTCTGACTTCGGCTGTACCTCCAATGAGCAGTTCTTC.